In this sample, the clone carrying this T cell receptor (beta chain) turned up a few times. Its antigen is still unknown. This CDR3 spans 14 amino acids. Trimming left V 3 bases short and J 0 bases short, with 12 bases between. Germline V gives CDR1 DFQATT, CDR2 SNEGSKA (reference sequence). The sample originates from a study of T cell repertoires in cytomegalovirus infection. In TCRdb, the reads were re-called with MiXCR into one record per CDR3 protein. The repertoire holds hundreds of thousands of distinct CDR3 sequences, 33% seen once, with approximately 18% in the top ten. The TCR comes from a human donor in good health (CMV status not recorded). Some clones in this sample may be carry-over from other donors' samples. The input for sequencing was cultured PBMCs, taken from culture after CMV antigen stimulation. The V call is TRBV20-1, the J call TRBJ2-7, with TRBD2 as a possible D gene (6 bases). This CDR3 reads CSARGAGLSYEQYF. CDR3 nucleotides: TGCAGTGCTAGGGGAGCGGGCCTCTCCTACGAGCAGTACTTC.